This T cell receptor beta chain was sequenced for a study of T cells in Graves' hyperthyroidism and ophthalmopathy. RNA transcripts gave rise to amplified TCR beta CDR3 regions. A set of HTBI primers served as the primers for a first-round RT-PCR of the TCR CDR3. TCRdb ran MiXCR on the multiplex PCR reads and lists one entry per CDR3 protein. The table has more than 350,000 distinct CDR3 sequences, roughly 15% seen once. The table lists this clonotype with a few counts. The CDR3 is 15 amino acids. CDR1 and CDR2 from the germline V gene are MDHEN and SYDVKM. V gave up 1 base and J gave up 7 bases; unmatched junction bases: 10.

The J gene is TRBJ2-7, the V gene TRBV28; 7 positions agree with TRBD2. Sequencing was performed on blood. The clonotype originates from a woman aged 55-70 years with Graves' ophthalmopathy. Here the CDR3 DNA reads TGTGCCAGCAGTTTATTAGGGGCGGGAGTTTATGAGCAGTACTTC. It specifies CASSLLGAGVYEQYF.